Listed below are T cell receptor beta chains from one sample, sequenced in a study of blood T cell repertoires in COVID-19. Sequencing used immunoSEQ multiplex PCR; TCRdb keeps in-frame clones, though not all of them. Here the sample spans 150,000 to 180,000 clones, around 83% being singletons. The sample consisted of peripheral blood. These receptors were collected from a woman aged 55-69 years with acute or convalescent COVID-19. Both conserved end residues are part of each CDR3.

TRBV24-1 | CATSDAGTDKETQYF
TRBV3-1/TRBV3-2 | CASSLLSGANVLTF
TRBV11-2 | CASSLLEQYTEAFF
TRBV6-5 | CASSYGWDRGLEQYF
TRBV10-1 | CASSREADQPQHF
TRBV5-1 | CASSLSRDTNSPLHF
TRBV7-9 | CASSLGRGVWADTQYF
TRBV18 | CASSLYPGQGPTDTQYF
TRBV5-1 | CASSSVPGNTIYF
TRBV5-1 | CASSHYQQGMNTEAFF
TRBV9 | CASSLRGAGETQYF
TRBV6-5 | CASSYPRGGRTEAFF
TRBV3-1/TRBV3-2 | CASSRLSETQYF
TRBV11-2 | CASSLVLLQETQYF
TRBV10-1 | CASSDRSTGELFF
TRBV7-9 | CASRKSAYEQYF
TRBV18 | CASSPPGQGYEQYF
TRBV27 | CASSSRGPYGYTF
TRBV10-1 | CASSGTGTNTGELFF
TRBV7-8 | CASSPGTIPYEQYF